These 25 T cell receptor beta chains share one sample of origin, sequenced in a study of cytomegalovirus exposure and HLA in healthy donors. The PCR employed 60 Vbeta primers together with 13 Jbeta primers. Sequencing used immunoSEQ multiplex PCR; TCRdb keeps in-frame clones, though not all of them. The sample holds approximately 190,000 clones, approximately 79% seen once. The sample taken for sequencing was PBMCs. The receptor source for this set is a man between 35 and 55 years old in good health and CMV-seropositive.

The chain uses TRBV7-9 and TRBJ1-2; D is unclear. V gave up 1 base and J gave up 4 bases, with 7 bases separating them. Germline CDR1 SEHNR, CDR2 FQNEAQ (reference sequence). The CDR3 runs 13 residues. CDR3 residues: CASSLGQRYGYTF. DNA for the CDR3: TGTGCCAGCAGCTTAGGGCAGCGCTATGGCTACACCTTC.

The chain carries TRBV5-4 and TRBJ2-3; 8 bases are shared with TRBD1. The length of the CDR3 is 14 residues. The germline gives CDR1 SGHNT, CDR2 YYREEE (reference sequence). With V trimmed by 7 bases and J by 1 base, 5 bases remained unmatched. DNA for the CDR3: TGTGCCAGCCTGCCGGGACAGGGCACAGATACGCAGTATTTT. This gives the protein CASLPGQGTDTQYF.

This chain uses TRBV6-5 with TRBJ2-5, with 8 bases fitting TRBD1. The V segment lost 2 bases and the J segment 4 bases; nucleotides outside the gene matches: 6. CDR1 and CDR2 from the germline V gene are MNHEY and SVGAGI. The CDR3 consists of 15 residues. CDR3: CASSYGRGQAETQYF. CDR3 bases: TGTGCCAGCAGTTACGGCAGGGGGCAAGCAGAGACCCAGTACTTC.

V and J are TRBV4-2 and TRBJ2-3, with 8 bases lining up with TRBD2. Germline-derived CDR1 and CDR2 are LGHNA and YNFKEQ. Trimming took 1 base from V and 4 from J; bases not matched to a gene: 7. The CDR3 sequence is 16 residues long. For the CDR3, the DNA is TGTGCCAGCAGCCAAGGCCCCGGGGGGGCCTCAGATACGCAGTATTTT. Translating it yields CASSQGPGGASDTQYF.

The rearrangement joins TRBV9 to TRBJ2-3; TRBD2 agrees at 9 bases. V was pared by 0 bases and J by 5 bases, with 1 base of the junction left unmatched. CDR1 and CDR2 from the germline V gene are SGDLS and YYNGEE. This CDR3 has 14 amino acids. CDR3 loop: CASSVGLAVDTQYF. CDR3 DNA: TGTGCCAGCAGCGTAGGACTAGCGGTAGATACGCAGTATTTT.

The V call is TRBV27, the J call TRBJ1-1, with a weak D call TRBD1 (6 bases). Germline V gene sequence: CDR1 MNHEY, CDR2 SMNVEV (reference sequence). The CDR3 contains 13 residues. Trimming removed 6 bases at V and 0 bases at J, with 8 bases between. CDR3 DNA sequence: TGTGCCAGCAGCGGACAGATGAACACTGAAGCTTTCTTT. Protein product: CASSGQMNTEAFF.

In the case of this clone: The junction does not match germline at one end; this may be a read error. The genes are TRBV19 and TRBJ1-5, with D perhaps matching TRBD1 (6 bases). Germline CDR1 LNHDA, CDR2 SQIVND (reference sequence). This CDR3 comprises 16 residues. The CDR3 nucleotides are TGTGTCAGTAGTATTGGGGTACAGGGAAATGATCAGCCCCAGCATTTT. It is translated as CVSSIGVQGNDQPQHF.

The chain joins TRBV9 to TRBJ2-7, with 10 bases that match TRBD1. V lost 2 bases to trimming and J lost 6 bases; unmatched junction nucleotides: 11. CDR1 SGDLS and CDR2 YYNGEE come from the germline V gene. The length of the CDR3 is 16 residues. CDR3 region: CASSVNTDRGHGEQYF. DNA of the CDR3: TGTGCCAGCAGCGTGAACACTGACAGGGGGCATGGCGAGCAGTACTTC.

The chain combines TRBV5-8 with TRBJ1-1, with D hard to call. The CDR3 spans 16 residues. Germline lookup yields CDR1 SGHTS and CDR2 YDEGEE. Trimming removed 0 bases from V and 5 bases from J, with 17 bases in between. CDR3 coding DNA: TGTGCCAGCAGCTTGGGGGCCCCAGGTGTCGAGACTGAAGCTTTCTTT. Its translation is CASSLGAPGVETEAFF.

J is TRBJ2-5 and V is TRBV9; 14 nucleotides agree with TRBD2. The CDR3 totals 18 residues. The ends lost 4 bases at V and 0 bases at J; junction bases unmatched: 8. Looked up from germline, CDR1 is SGDLS and CDR2 is YYNGEE. CDR3 coding DNA: TGTGCCAGCAGCCCAGGGACTAGCGGGGGCTCGTACCAAGAGACCCAGTACTTC. Protein sequence: CASSPGTSGGSYQETQYF. Complete variable domain (other parts from reference TRBV9 and TRBJ2-5): DSGVTQTPKHLITATGQRVTLRCSPRSGDLSVYWYQQSLDQGLQFLIQYYNGEERAKGNILERFSAQQFPDLHSELNLSSLELGDSALYFCASSPGTSGGSYQETQYFGPGTRLLVL.

V gene TRBV11-2 combines with J gene TRBJ2-7, with TRBD1 matching 8 bases. The CDR3 length is 15 residues. Germline V gene sequence: CDR1 SGHAT, CDR2 FQNNGV. The ends lost 6 bases at V and 2 bases at J; junction bases unmatched: 9. DNA of the CDR3: TGTGCCAGCAGGGGCGGACAGGGTACCCCCTACGAGCAGTACTTC. Its protein product is CASRGGQGTPYEQYF.

The chain carries TRBV7-2 and TRBJ1-4; D is perhaps TRBD1 (5 bases). The CDR3 contains 15 residues. The V end was cut by 4 bases, the J end by 3 bases, with 12 bases between. CDR1 and CDR2 from the germline V gene are SGHTA and FQGNSA. The CDR3 loop reads CASSSQGAPNEKLFF. The CDR3 nucleotides read TGTGCCAGCAGCTCGCAAGGGGCCCCTAATGAAAAACTGTTTTTT.

This chain uses TRBV4-1 with TRBJ1-1; weak D call: TRBD1 (5 bases). Trimming pared 5 bases from V and 3 bases from J, leaving 16 bases between. Germline CDR1 and CDR2: MGHRA and YSYEKL. The CDR3 totals 15 residues. CDR3 sequence (DNA): TGCGCCAGCAGCAAACCTGGGGGAGGAGACACTGAAGCTTTCTTT. Its protein product is CASSKPGGGDTEAFF.

The J gene is TRBJ2-5, the V gene TRBV4-3, with D maybe TRBD2 (5 bases). The length of the CDR3 is 15 residues. Trimming took 1 base from V and 0 from J, leaving 9 bases between them. Germline CDR1 and CDR2: LGHNA and YSLEER. The CDR3: CASSQAGSYQETQYF. The CDR3, as DNA: TGCGCCAGCAGCCAAGCGGGGTCGTACCAAGAGACCCAGTACTTC.

This clone came up once. J is TRBJ2-7 and V is TRBV7-9, with 9 bases lining up with TRBD2. The junction had 13 bases not matched to a gene; V was cut back by 2 bases and J by 5 bases. CDR1 SEHNR and CDR2 FQNEAQ come from the germline V gene (reference sequence). The CDR3 sequence is 17 residues long. CDR3 DNA sequence: TGTGCCAGCAGCTTAACCTCTAGGTTAGCGGGGGTAAACGAGCAGTACTTC. This codes for CASSLTSRLAGVNEQYF.

The rearrangement links TRBV19 to TRBJ2-7, with D unclear. CDR3 size: 16 residues. Germline values: CDR1 LNHDA, CDR2 SQIVND (reference sequence). Between the trimmed V and J ends, which lost 1 base and 6 bases, there was a span of 19 bases. The CDR3 sequence: CASSIVLTTNLGEQYF. The CDR3 nucleotides read TGTGCCAGTAGTATAGTCCTTACAACTAACCTGGGCGAGCAGTACTTC.

Points on this clone: The sample carries other DNA sequences with the same CDR3. V gene TRBV6-1 combines with J gene TRBJ2-5, with 10 bases matching TRBD1. J was trimmed by 2 bases and V by 1 base; bases with no gene match: 1. There are 15 residues in the CDR3. Germline CDR1 and CDR2: MNHNS and SASEGT. In DNA form, the CDR3 reads TGTGCCAGCAGTGAAGGGGACAGGGGACAAGAGACCCAGTACTTC. Amino acid sequence: CASSEGDRGQETQYF.

The chain combines TRBV7-6 with TRBJ2-7; D perhaps matches TRBD1 (5 bases). Germline CDR1 and CDR2: SGHVS and FNYEAQ. This CDR3 region has 15 residues. Trimming pared 5 bases from V and 3 bases from J, leaving 17 bases between. The CDR3 here is CASSAQIDSSYEQYF. CDR3 nucleotides: TGTGCCAGCAGCGCCCAAATCGACAGCAGCTACGAGCAGTACTTC.

This clone occurred once. This chain connects TRBV30 to TRBJ2-7; perhaps TRBD2 as D (5 bases). CDR3 length: 13 amino acids. V was shortened by 0 bases and J by 4 bases, with 10 bases between the two germline ends. Per germline, CDR1 GTSNPN and CDR2 SVGIG (reference sequence). CDR3 loop: CAWSVTGLYEQYF. As DNA, the CDR3 is TGTGCCTGGAGTGTAACGGGGTTGTACGAGCAGTACTTC.

The chain is built from TRBV5-1 and TRBJ2-5; 10 bases are a match to TRBD1. This CDR3 comprises 14 residues. From germline, CDR1 is SGHRS and CDR2 YFSETQ. With 6 bases clipped from V and 2 bases from J, the junction kept 4 bases outside the gene matches. The CDR3 loop is CASKPGQGQETQYF. DNA of the CDR3: TGCGCCAGCAAACCGGGACAGGGGCAAGAGACCCAGTACTTC.

The chain combines TRBV15 with TRBJ2-3; 9 positions agree with TRBD1. CDR3 size: 16 residues. Germline V CDR1 and CDR2: LNHNV, YYDKDF (reference sequence). V shed 0 bases, J shed 4 bases, and the junction held 5 bases outside the gene matches. The CDR3 region has the DNA TGTGCCACCAGCAGAGATGTGGGACAGGGAGCAGATACGCAGTATTTT. It specifies CATSRDVGQGADTQYF.

The table lists this clone with a few counts. V usage is TRBV15 and J usage is TRBJ1-2; TRBD1 might be the D (6 bases). This CDR3 has 14 amino acids. Germline V gene sequence: CDR1 LNHNV, CDR2 YYDKDF (reference sequence). V dropped 0 bases and J dropped 5 bases, with 10 bases sitting between them. CDR3 nucleotides: TGTGCCACCAGCAGAGAGAGGACAGTTTATGGCTACACCTTC. Translated, it gives CATSRERTVYGYTF.

The genes are TRBV7-2 and TRBJ2-7, with 8 positions matching TRBD2. The CDR3 has 15 amino acids. Trimming at V came to 4 bases and at J to 1 base, leaving 6 bases not matched to a gene. Germline V gives CDR1 SGHTA, CDR2 FQGNSA. The CDR3 DNA sequence: TGTGCCAGCAGCTCGGGGGGCGGGGGGTCCTACGAGCAGTACTTC. Its translation is CASSSGGGGSYEQYF.

The chain couples TRBV19 to TRBJ1-5; D gene ambiguous. The germline gives CDR1 LNHDA, CDR2 SQIVND (reference sequence). Trimming removed 7 bases at V and 3 bases at J, with 16 bases between. The CDR3 extends over 15 amino acids. CDR3 nucleotides: TGTGCCAGTACTGAGGCAGTAAATACCAATCAGCCCCAGCATTTT. As protein: CASTEAVNTNQPQHF.

This chain uses TRBV25-1 with TRBJ1-1, with D unclear. Between the trimmed V and J ends, which lost 3 bases and 1 base, there was a span of 6 bases. The CDR3 length is 13 residues. Germline V gene lookup returns CDR1 MGHDK and CDR2 SYGVNS. The CDR3 DNA reads TGTGCCAGCAGTGATTACGGGAACACTGAAGCTTTCTTT. Translating it yields CASSDYGNTEAFF.